Below, 10 T cell receptor beta chains from the same sample are listed, as sequenced in a study of blood T cell repertoires in COVID-19. The method was immunoSEQ multiplex PCR; TCRdb's version includes in-frame clones alone and lacks a portion of them. The sample lists 160,000 or so clones, roughly 87% seen once, with roughly 9.1% in the top ten. The sequenced material came from peripheral blood. Every receptor here comes from a woman in her 70s with acute or convalescent COVID-19.

The gene calls are TRBV3-1 (or the pseudogene TRBV3-2) and TRBJ2-1, with 8 bases lining up with TRBD2. Trimming cost V 7 bases and J 7 bases; bases outside gene matches: 15. The CDR3 runs 16 residues. Germline V gene data show CDR1 as LGHDT and CDR2 as YNNKEL (reference sequence). The CDR3 sequence is CASTSSPSGRGNEQFF. CDR3 bases: TGTGCCAGCACCTCAAGTCCAAGCGGGAGAGGGAATGAGCAGTTCTTC.

The chain recombines TRBV7-2 with TRBJ2-3; 9 positions agree with TRBD1. CDR1 and CDR2 from the germline V gene are SGHTA and FQGNSA. The CDR3 sequence is 15 residues long. Trimming took 4 bases from V and 7 from J; bases not matched to a gene: 9. The CDR3: CASSSSLGQGYTQYF. The CDR3 DNA follows: TGTGCCAGCAGCTCCTCATTGGGACAGGGATATACGCAGTATTTT.

The V and J genes are TRBV24-1 and TRBJ2-4; a possible D gene is TRBD1 (5 bases). CDR1 is KGHDR and CDR2 is SFDVKD in the germline V gene. This CDR3 has 14 amino acids. V was trimmed by 3 bases and J by 8 bases, leaving 13 bases between them. The CDR3 sequence: CATSDPTVVHIQYF. CDR3 nucleotides: TGTGCCACCAGTGATCCGACAGTTGTCCACATTCAGTACTTC.

The V and J genes are TRBV21-1 and TRBJ2-1; the table's D call, TRBD1, was not checked against the DNA. TRBV21-1 is listed as a pseudogene. The CDR3 spans 19 residues. The CDR3 spells CASSSHGGTGHPTYNEQFF. CDR3 in DNA: TGTGCCAGCAGCTCCCATGGGGGGACAGGGCACCCTACCTACAATGAGCAGTTCTTC.

This sequence joins TRBV19 and TRBJ2-3, with D possibly being TRBD1 (6 bases). Trimming took 3 bases from V and 2 from J, leaving 24 bases between them. The CDR3 consists of 19 residues. Germline V CDR1 and CDR2: LNHDA, SQIVND (reference sequence). The CDR3 bases are TGTGCCAGTAGTATCTATTTCCCCCCCCAGGGGCAAAACACAGATACGCAGTATTTT. It encodes CASSIYFPPQGQNTDTQYF.

In DNA form, the CDR3 reads TGTGCCATCAGGGCAGGGGGCACTGAAGCTTTCTTT. Protein product: CAIRAGGTEAFF. The V gene is TRBV10-3, the J gene TRBJ1-1; 7 bases are shared with TRBD1. J was trimmed by 4 bases and V by 6 bases; bases with no gene match: 2. The CDR3 covers 12 residues. Per the germline V gene, CDR1 is ENHRY and CDR2 is SYGVKD.

The chain combines TRBV28 with TRBJ1-2; 9 bases align to TRBD1. V gave up 5 bases and J gave up 6 bases; unmatched junction bases: 10. The CDR3 runs 15 residues. Looked up from germline, CDR1 is MDHEN and CDR2 is SYDVKM. The CDR3 is CASSTIDRGYHGYTF. The CDR3 DNA reads as TGTGCCAGCAGTACCATAGACAGGGGGTACCATGGCTACACCTTC.

The CDR3 loop is CASSLRFGAGGNTIYF. As DNA, the CDR3 is TGCGCCAGCAGCTTGAGATTCGGGGCGGGAGGAAACACCATATATTTT. The chain recombines TRBV5-1 with TRBJ1-3; D might be TRBD1 (5 bases). V was clipped by 1 base and J by 4 bases, with 15 bases between them. The germline V gene encodes CDR1 SGHRS and CDR2 YFSETQ. CDR3 length equals 16 residues.

There are a few counts of this clone. This sequence joins TRBV30 and TRBJ2-1, with 8 bases aligning to TRBD2. Per germline, CDR1 GTSNPN and CDR2 SVGIG (reference sequence). The CDR3 consists of 15 residues. Trimming at V came to 4 bases and at J to 12 bases, leaving 17 bases not matched to a gene. The CDR3 reads CAWTVQRLQSGRQFF. The CDR3 DNA sequence: TGTGCCTGGACCGTCCAGAGATTACAAAGCGGGAGGCAGTTCTTC.

The CDR3 DNA reads as TGTGCCAGCAGCCACGGACAGGAATTTAGTGAAGCTTTCTTT. It yields the protein CASSHGQEFSEAFF. The rearrangement uses TRBV3-1 (or the pseudogene TRBV3-2) and TRBJ1-1, with TRBD1 matching over 7 bases. CDR3 length: 14 residues. V lost 3 bases to trimming and J lost 7 bases; unmatched junction nucleotides: 8. The V gene's germline CDR1 is LGHDT and CDR2 YNNKEL (reference sequence).